This paragraph covers one T cell receptor (beta chain) sequence. The CDR3 totals 19 residues. The junction had 19 bases not matched to a gene; V was cut back by 2 bases and J by 6 bases. CDR1 and CDR2 from the germline V gene are GTSNPN and SVGIG (reference sequence). The PCR was carried out with 60 Vbeta primers and 13 Jbeta primers. The table came from immunoSEQ multiplex PCR; TCRdb's copy has only in-frame clones and leaves some out. The sample lists under 250,000 clones, around 85% occurring once. The sample originates from a study of cytomegalovirus exposure and HLA in healthy donors. The rearrangement uses TRBV30 and TRBJ2-3, with 11 bases matching TRBD2. The source of this sequence is a woman aged 45-65 years in good health and CMV-seronegative. Sequencing used PBMCs. CDR3 region: CAWSLQGASGRLRGDTQYF. The CDR3 bases are TGTGCCTGGAGTCTCCAGGGGGCTAGCGGGAGGCTCAGAGGGGATACGCAGTATTTT.